Shown below are 20 T cell receptor beta chains from a single sample sequenced in a study of vaccination effects on CD4 cells after COVID-19. Here immunoSEQ multiplex PCR was the method, and the copy in TCRdb shows in-frame clones only, minus some. The data contain tens of thousands of clones, less than 80% of them singletons. Expansion of antigen-specific CD4+ T cells with viral peptide pools was carried out by the ViraFEST assay before sequencing. Researchers isolated CD4+ T cells once less than 13 days of culture had elapsed. Subjects were given two BNT162b2 or mRNA-1273 vaccine doses. Their recognized antigens are unknown. Sequencing was performed on CD4+ T cells from PBMCs cultured with HCoV-229E spike peptides, taken after COVID-19 vaccination. The receptors come from a human donor who received a COVID-19 vaccine.

The genes are TRBV12-3 or TRBV12-4 and TRBJ1-5, with unresolved D. V lost 8 bases, J lost 7 bases, and 15 bases lay in between. This CDR3 comprises 13 residues. The CDR3 region is CASRLGDRQPQHF. The CDR3 DNA reads TGTGCCAGCCGACTGGGAGATAGGCAGCCCCAGCATTTT.

V is TRBV6-4 and J is TRBJ1-5, with D hard to call. The V and J ends lost 3 bases and 6 bases respectively, with 12 bases between them. The V gene's germline CDR1 is MRHNA and CDR2 SNTAGT. The CDR3 is 14 amino acids. This CDR3 reads CASSEGLGIQPQHF. The CDR3, as DNA: TGTGCCAGCAGTGAAGGCCTGGGTATTCAGCCCCAGCATTTT.

This sequence joins TRBV15 and TRBJ2-7; 8 nucleotides line up with TRBD1. Germline V gene sequence: CDR1 LNHNV, CDR2 YYDKDF (reference sequence). The CDR3 sequence is 16 residues long. J lost 7 bases, V lost 0 bases, and 11 bases had no gene match. The CDR3 DNA is TGTGCCACCAGCAGAGACTTGAACAGGGGGTTTTGGGAGCAGTACGTC. This gives the protein CATSRDLNRGFWEQYV.

V usage is TRBV12-3 or TRBV12-4 and J usage is TRBJ1-6; D ambiguous. The CDR3 totals 11 residues. V lost 3 bases to trimming and J lost 14 bases, with 8 bases between them. The CDR3 region is CASSLGRTLHF. The CDR3, as DNA: TGTGCCAGCAGTTTGGGCAGGACCCTCCACTTT.

V is TRBV18 and J is TRBJ1-3; no definite D call. The V end was cut by 4 bases, the J end by 7 bases, with 11 bases between. Germline CDR1 and CDR2: KGHSH and LQKENI. This CDR3 is built from 13 residues. The CDR3 DNA reads TGTGCCAGCTCACAACAGAGGAGTAACACCATATATTTT. Residues: CASSQQRSNTIYF.

This clone was counted once. The chain recombines TRBV12-5 with TRBJ2-3, with a weak D call TRBD1 (8 bases). The CDR3 sequence is 16 residues long. CDR1 LGHNT and CDR2 FRNRAP come from the germline V gene. V was cut by 0 bases and J by 5 bases, with 15 bases left in between. Here the CDR3 reads CASGLVLHRGGDTQYF. The CDR3 DNA reads TGTGCTAGTGGTTTGGTCCTCCACAGGGGGGGAGATACGCAGTATTTT.

V and J are TRBV29-1 and TRBJ2-4; TRBD1 might be the D (5 bases). Between the trimmed V and J ends, which lost 6 bases and 7 bases, there was a span of 10 bases. The CDR3 is 11 residues long. CDR1 is SQVTM and CDR2 is ANQGSEA in the germline V gene. The CDR3: CSVWKGNIQYF. The CDR3 DNA sequence: TGCAGCGTGTGGAAGGGGAACATTCAGTACTTC.

This chain joins TRBV7-2 and TRBJ2-3, with D possibly matching TRBD2 (5 bases). Deletions cut 6 bases from V and 8 bases from J, with 21 bases between. The CDR3 is made up of 15 amino acids. Germline V gene sequence: CDR1 SGHTA, CDR2 FQGNSA. As DNA, the CDR3 is TGTGCCAGCAGATCCCCGGGATTAGCACAGCGTACGCAGTATTTT. Translating it yields CASRSPGLAQRTQYF. The entire variable domain, with the rest obtained from reference TRBV7-2 and TRBJ2-3, is as follows: GAGVSQSPSNKVTEKGKDVELRCDPISGHTALYWYRQSLGQGLEFLIYFQGNSAPDKSGLPSDRFSAERTGGSVSTLTIQRTQQEDSAVYLCASRSPGLAQRTQYFGPGTRLTVL.

This clone was seen a single time. The chain has TRBV6-5 and TRBJ2-7; the D gene could be TRBD1 or TRBD2 (5 bases each). V was pared by 6 bases and J by 7 bases, with 16 bases between. Germline CDR1 is MNHEY and CDR2 is SVGAGI. CDR3 size: 13 residues. The CDR3 DNA reads as TGTGCCAGCAGCTCCGGGACGGGAAATGAGCAGTACGTC. Translating it yields CASSSGTGNEQYV.

V and J are TRBV18 and TRBJ1-1, with D unresolved. Germline V CDR1 and CDR2: KGHSH, LQKENI. CDR3 size: 14 residues. Trimming left V 6 bases short and J 1 base short, with 12 bases between. The CDR3 loop reads CASSQSGGNTEAFF. The CDR3 DNA reads as TGTGCCAGCTCCCAATCCGGAGGGAACACTGAAGCTTTCTTT. The full variable domain, rest sourced from reference TRBV18 and TRBJ1-1, is NAGVMQNPRHLVRRRGQEARLRCSPMKGHSHVYWYRQLPEEGLKFMVYLQKENIIDESGMPKERFSAEFPKEGPSILRIQQVVRGDSAAYFCASSQSGGNTEAFFGQGTRLTVV.

The CDR3 loop reads CASSRLAGGYNEQFF. The CDR3 nucleotides read TGTGCCAGCAGTCGGCTAGCGGGGGGTTACAATGAGCAGTTCTTC. This chain uses TRBV6-4 with TRBJ2-1; 11 nucleotides match TRBD2. This CDR3 has 15 amino acids. Germline CDR1 MRHNA, CDR2 SNTAGT. With 5 bases clipped from V and 4 bases from J, the junction kept 4 bases outside the gene matches.

This chain links TRBV5-4 with TRBJ2-3; the D is unclear. Germline V gene data show CDR1 as SGHNT and CDR2 as YYREEE (reference sequence). With 0 bases removed from V and 4 bases from J, the gap between germline ends came to 3 bases. The CDR3 is 12 residues long. The chain's CDR3 is CASSLDSDTQYF. The CDR3 region has the DNA TGTGCCAGCAGCTTGGACTCAGATACGCAGTATTTT.

This clone was detected only a few times. The V and J genes are TRBV3-1 (or the pseudogene TRBV3-2) and TRBJ2-1; the match to TRBD2 covers 15 bases. The J segment lost 10 bases and the V segment lost 4 bases, leaving 11 bases of the junction unmatched. This CDR3 contains 17 residues. Per the germline V gene, CDR1 is LGHDT and CDR2 is YNNKEL (reference sequence). The CDR3 sequence: CASSPQGGLAGGNEQFF. In DNA, the CDR3 is TGTGCCAGCAGCCCCCAAGGCGGACTAGCGGGGGGGAACGAGCAGTTCTTC.

The J gene is TRBJ2-3, the V gene TRBV7-9, with 11 bases fitting TRBD2. V lost 2 bases, J lost 3 bases, and 1 base stayed unmatched. Germline CDR1 is SEHNR and CDR2 is FQNEAQ (reference sequence). The CDR3 runs to 15 residues. The CDR3 spells CASSLLAGGTDTQYF. Here the CDR3 DNA reads TGTGCCAGCAGCTTACTAGCGGGGGGAACAGATACGCAGTATTTT.

This clone was observed once. The chain employs TRBV6-2 or TRBV6-3 and TRBJ2-3; possible D gene TRBD2, 6 bases. The V and J ends lost 6 bases and 0 bases respectively, with 13 bases between them. Germline V gene lookup returns CDR1 MNHEY and CDR2 SVGEGT. The CDR3 runs 15 residues. The CDR3 here is CASSPGLTSTDTQYF. CDR3 nucleotides: TGTGCCAGCAGCCCGGGACTGACTAGCACAGATACGCAGTATTTT.

V is TRBV6-6 and J is TRBJ1-2; TRBD1 matches at 9 bases. This CDR3 comprises 14 residues. The V and J ends lost 6 bases and 3 bases, in that order; junction bases with no gene match: 5. Germline-derived CDR1 and CDR2 are MNHNY and SVGAGI (reference sequence). The CDR3 here is CASRGQGLYYGYTF. Written as DNA, the CDR3 is TGTGCCAGCAGAGGACAGGGGCTCTACTATGGCTACACCTTC.

The genes are TRBV3-1 (or the pseudogene TRBV3-2) and TRBJ1-5; D might be TRBD1 (5 bases). Germline loops: CDR1 LGHDT, CDR2 YNNKEL (reference sequence). This CDR3 has 13 residues. V was shortened by 4 bases and J by 6 bases, with 10 bases between the two germline ends. CDR3 protein: CASSLRGVQPQHF. The CDR3 coding sequence is TGTGCCAGCAGCCTCCGGGGGGTTCAGCCCCAGCATTTT.

This clone was observed a handful of times. V and J are TRBV7-8 and TRBJ1-6, with D hard to call. Germline assignment: CDR1 SGHVS and CDR2 FQNEAQ. The CDR3 runs 15 residues. The V and J ends lost 1 base and 6 bases respectively, with 10 bases between them. CDR3 sequence reads: CASSLGIGRNSPLHF. CDR3 coding DNA: TGTGCCAGCAGCTTAGGTATAGGGCGTAATTCACCCCTCCACTTT.

The chain recombines TRBV24-1 with TRBJ1-5; maybe TRBD1 (5 bases). Trimming removed 3 bases at V and 4 bases at J, with 9 bases between. The CDR3 has 14 amino acids. Germline CDR1 reads KGHDR; CDR2 reads SFDVKD. CDR3 loop: CATSDDSYNQPQHF. DNA of the CDR3: TGTGCCACCAGTGATGACAGTTATAATCAGCCCCAGCATTTT.

Here the CDR3 DNA reads TGTGCCAGCAGCTTAGGCCTATGGGACAGGGCCACTAATGAAAAACTGTTTTTT. Translating it yields CASSLGLWDRATNEKLFF. V usage is TRBV7-9 and J usage is TRBJ1-4; TRBD1 matches 9 bases. The CDR3 consists of 18 residues. Germline CDR1 and CDR2: SEHNR and FQNEAQ (reference sequence). V was pared by 1 base and J by 2 bases, with 8 bases of the junction left unmatched.